Sequencing of this T cell receptor beta chain was carried out in a study of blood T cell repertoires in COVID-19. About the study: Acute and convalescent COVID-19 samples came from the United States, Italy and Spain. T cells, B-cell-depleted T cells, or PBMCs supplied cDNA or gDNA.

V lost 0 bases to trimming and J lost 4 bases, with 10 bases between them. The CDR3 is 14 residues long. Germline values: CDR1 SGDLS, CDR2 YYNGEE. Residents of 24 US areas, aged about 18 to 89 years, made up the participants. In the authors' methods: Amplifying reference gene primers gave estimates of nucleated cell counts. Some clones are missing from TCRdb's copy, which holds only in-frame ones; the method was immunoSEQ multiplex PCR. V and J calls and clone size are as listed in that table; D and trimming were resolved from the DNA. The sample includes 200,000 or so clones, around 84% seen only once; the top ten take 6% to 7.5%.

The sequence was obtained from a middle-aged woman with acute COVID-19. The rearrangement links TRBV9 to TRBJ1-2, with D perhaps matching TRBD1 (6 bases). The sample was PBMCs or T cells enriched from blood (not recorded which). CDR3 loop: CASSVEGGFYGYTF. CDR3 coding DNA: TGTGCCAGCAGCGTAGAAGGGGGTTTCTATGGCTACACCTTC.